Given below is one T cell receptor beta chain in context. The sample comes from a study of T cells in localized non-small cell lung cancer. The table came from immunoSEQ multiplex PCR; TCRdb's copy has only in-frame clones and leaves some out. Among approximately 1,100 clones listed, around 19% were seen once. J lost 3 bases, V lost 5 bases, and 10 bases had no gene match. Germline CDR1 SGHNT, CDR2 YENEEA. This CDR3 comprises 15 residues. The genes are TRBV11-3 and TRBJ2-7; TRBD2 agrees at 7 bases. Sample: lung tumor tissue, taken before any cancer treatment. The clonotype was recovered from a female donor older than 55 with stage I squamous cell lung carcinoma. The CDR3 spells CASSIRREGLYEQYF. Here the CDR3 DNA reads TGTGCCAGCAGCATTCGGAGGGAGGGCCTCTACGAGCAGTACTTC.